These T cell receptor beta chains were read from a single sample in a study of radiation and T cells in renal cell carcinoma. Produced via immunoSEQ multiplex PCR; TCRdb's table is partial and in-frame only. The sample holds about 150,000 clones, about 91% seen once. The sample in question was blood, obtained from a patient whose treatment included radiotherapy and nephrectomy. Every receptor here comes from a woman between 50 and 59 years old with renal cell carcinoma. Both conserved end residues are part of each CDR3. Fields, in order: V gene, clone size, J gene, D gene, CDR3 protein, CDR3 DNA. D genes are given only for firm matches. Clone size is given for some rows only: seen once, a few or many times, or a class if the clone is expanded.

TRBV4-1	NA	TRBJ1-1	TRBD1	CASSPDRGEIVEAFF	TGCGCCAGCAGCCCCGACAGGGGGGAAATCGTCGAAGCTTTCTTT
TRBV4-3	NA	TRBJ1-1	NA	CASSQEWGANTEAFF	TGCGCCAGCAGCCAAGAATGGGGTGCGAACACTGAAGCTTTCTTT
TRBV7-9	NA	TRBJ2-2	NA	CASSFRGARDTGELFF	TGTGCCAGCAGCTTTAGAGGGGCTAGGGACACCGGGGAGCTGTTTTTT
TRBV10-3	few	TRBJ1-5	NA	CAISESKVESNQPQHF	TGTGCCATCAGTGAGTCAAAGGTCGAGAGCAATCAGCCCCAGCATTTT
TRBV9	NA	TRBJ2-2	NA	CASSVAHGFRGTGELFF	TGTGCCAGCAGCGTAGCTCACGGGTTTCGGGGCACCGGGGAGCTGTTTTTT
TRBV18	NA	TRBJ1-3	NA	CASSHPGNTIYF	TGTGCCAGCTCACATCCTGGAAACACCATATATTTT
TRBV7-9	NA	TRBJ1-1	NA	CASSLVSQKAFF	TGTGCCAGCAGCTTAGTCTCCCAGAAAGCTTTCTTT
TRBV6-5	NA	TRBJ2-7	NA	CATNGGRNGEQYF	TGTGCCACCAACGGGGGGCGCAACGGCGAGCAGTACTTC
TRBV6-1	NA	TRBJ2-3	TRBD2	CASSVGLAGGIADTQYF	TGTGCCAGCAGTGTGGGACTAGCGGGGGGGATTGCAGATACGCAGTATTTT
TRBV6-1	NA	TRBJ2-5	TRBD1	CASSDHRGPQETQYF	TGTGCCAGCAGTGATCACAGGGGGCCTCAAGAGACCCAGTACTTC
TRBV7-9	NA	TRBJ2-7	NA	CASSLGTAPPSSYEQYF	TGTGCCAGCAGCTTAGGGACCGCGCCTCCAAGCTCCTACGAGCAGTACTTC
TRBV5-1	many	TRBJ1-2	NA	CASSLEGGYGYTF	TGCGCCAGCAGCTTGGAGGGCGGATATGGCTACACCTTC
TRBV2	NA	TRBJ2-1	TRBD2	CASSQTSGGLPNEQFF	TGTGCCAGCAGCCAGACTAGCGGGGGATTACCTAATGAGCAGTTCTTC
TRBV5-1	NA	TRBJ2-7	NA	CASSPISTLYEQYF	TGCGCCAGCAGCCCCATCTCGACCCTTTACGAGCAGTACTTC
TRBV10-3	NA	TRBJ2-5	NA	CAISPGDNFATQYF	TGTGCCATCAGCCCGGGGGACAACTTTGCGACCCAGTACTTC
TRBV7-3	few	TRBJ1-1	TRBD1	CASSWTGGRAEAFF	TGTGCCAGCAGCTGGACAGGGGGCAGGGCTGAAGCTTTCTTT
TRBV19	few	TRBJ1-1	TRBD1	CASSSTGAAPEAFF	TGTGCCAGTAGTTCGACAGGGGCCGCCCCTGAAGCTTTCTTT
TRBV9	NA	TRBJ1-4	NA	CASSAQGSGEKLFF	TGTGCCAGCAGCGCGCAGGGCTCGGGCGAAAAACTGTTTTTT